This T cell receptor (beta chain) derives from a study of blood T cells in healthy people across ages. The use of a sample-barcoded 5' primer and a J-beta primer mix characterized a second PCR of about 7 to 12 cycles. TCRdb reprocessed the 5' RACE reads with MiXCR, giving one entry per CDR3 protein. The table records about 800,000 distinct CDR3 sequences, roughly 64% of them present only once. V dropped 0 bases and J dropped 4 bases, with 16 bases sitting between them. The CDR3 loop spans 16 amino acids. The V gene's germline CDR1 is LGHNA and CDR2 YSLEER. Only a few counts were recorded for this clonotype.

V usage is TRBV4-3 and J usage is TRBJ2-7; either TRBD1 or TRBD2 may supply D (5 bases each). The sequenced sample was blood. This sequence was found in a man younger than 40 in good health. The CDR3: CASSQDAGGSGYEQYF. In DNA, the CDR3 is TGCGCCAGCAGCCAAGATGCTGGGGGAAGTGGGTACGAGCAGTACTTC.